This TCR beta chain was captured in a study of vaccination effects on CD4 cells after COVID-19. Overall study context: Researchers drew samples from a few convalescent patients early and late after vaccination.

Trimming stripped 3 bases from V and 1 base from J, with 12 bases between. The CDR3 contains 15 residues. Germline V gene lookup returns CDR1 SGHVS and CDR2 FQNEAQ. After expansion with viral peptide pools in the ViraFEST assay, antigen-specific CD4+ T cells were sequenced. Subsequent to roughly 9 days of culture, CD4+ T cells were isolated. Between March and December 2020, the person had a SARS-CoV-2 infection that PCR confirmed. The participants, recipients of two vaccine doses, got either BNT162b2 or mRNA-1273. Some clones are missing from TCRdb's copy, which holds only in-frame ones; the method was immunoSEQ multiplex PCR. The sample records 14,000 or so clones, roughly 80% being singletons. In its sample, this clone was seen a few times. What it binds is unknown.

Here the sequenced sample was CD4+ T cells from PBMCs cultured with HCoV-NL63 spike peptides, taken after COVID-19 vaccination. V usage is TRBV7-8 and J usage is TRBJ1-2, with D maybe TRBD1 (5 bases). The receptor comes from a human donor who had a prior SARS-CoV-2 infection. Here the CDR3 DNA reads TGTGCCAGCAGCTTGGGGGACTTCTTTAACTATGGCTACACCTTC. Translating gives CASSLGDFFNYGYTF.